This T cell receptor beta chain was sequenced for a study of long-term antiretroviral therapy in people with HIV. At the level of the study: The 2015 immediate-ART recommendation came about a decade after the earliest samples.

Study results and limitations: Every time point showed a repertoire led by clones expanded before ART. HIV repertoires covered narrower CDR3 length ranges than controls did.

The authors ran the immunoSEQ assay, v3.0, at survey level. Only in-frame clones appear in the TCRdb table, and some are missing; sequencing was by immunoSEQ multiplex PCR. The sample has 17,000 or so clones, around 90% seen once. Details on this clone: What it recognizes is unknown.

CDR1 and CDR2 from the germline V gene are SGHTA and FQGTGA. The CDR3 is 13 residues long. Trimming removed 2 bases at V and 8 bases at J, with 10 bases between. The rearrangement joins TRBV7-3 to TRBJ2-4; D is possibly TRBD1 (5 bases). This clonotype was sampled from a man in his sixties with HIV. The input for sequencing was unsorted PBMCs, taken 0.3 years after starting antiretroviral therapy. In nucleotides, the CDR3 is TGTGCCAGCAGCTTAGGCCAGGGTGACATTCAGTACTTC. Translation gives CASSLGQGDIQYF.